Below, one T cell receptor (beta chain) is given with its context. Its antigen remains unknown. This entry is derived from a study of cytomegalovirus exposure and HLA in healthy donors. Notes on the study in general: An observed cluster of highly shared sequence variants was recorded as a likely sequencing artifact. Most of the TCR beta V segments (in an earlier analysis) were productive either about 87% or about 30% of the time.

The study ran its PCR with 60 Vbeta and 13 Jbeta primers. Repertoires were generated with immunoSEQ multiplex PCR, while TCRdb's copy carries only in-frame clones and drops some. The sample has 250,000 or so clones, around 90% seen once; the top ten hold about 1.5%. This TCR came from a girl between 2 and 10 years old in good health and CMV-seronegative. Source material: PBMCs.

The CDR3 DNA reads as TGTGCCAGCACCGACCGGGCCCCGGGGGAGACCCAGTACTTC. Translated, it gives CASTDRAPGETQYF. The V gene is TRBV6-5, the J gene TRBJ2-5; TRBD2 might be the D (5 bases). Germline values: CDR1 MNHEY, CDR2 SVGAGI. The CDR3 is 14 amino acids. Trimming stripped 7 bases from V and 5 bases from J, with 17 bases between.